The 8 T cell receptor beta chains listed next were all sequenced from one sample in a study of blood T cell repertoires in COVID-19. Method: immunoSEQ multiplex PCR; TCRdb's copy keeps in-frame clones and lacks some. Of more than 25,000 clones in the sample, 89% were seen once. The source material was peripheral blood. The origin of the receptors is a woman aged 40 to 50 with active or convalescent COVID-19.

This clone was found once. The rearrangement uses TRBV7-6 and TRBJ1-4, with D maybe TRBD1 (5 bases). Germline-derived CDR1 and CDR2 are SGHVS and FNYEAQ. V was shortened by 1 base and J by 0 bases, with 24 bases between the two germline ends. This CDR3 comprises 21 residues. The CDR3 nucleotides read TGTGCCAGCAGCTTAGTAGCAGGGAGGGGTGCAAGGGCTGCAACTAATGAAAAACTGTTTTTT. It is translated as CASSLVAGRGARAATNEKLFF.

This clone was seen a single time. The chain has TRBV7-9 and TRBJ2-1, with 9 bases that match TRBD2. Germline loops: CDR1 SEHNR, CDR2 FQNEAQ (reference sequence). The CDR3 spans 14 residues. Germline trimming cut 5 bases from V and 5 bases from J; bases unmatched to any gene: 4. The CDR3 reads CASSPRTSDNEQFF. The CDR3, as DNA: TGTGCCAGCAGCCCCAGGACTAGCGACAATGAGCAGTTCTTC.

The V gene is TRBV5-4, the J gene TRBJ2-3; D perhaps matches TRBD2 (6 bases). This CDR3 spans 13 amino acids. CDR1 SGHNT and CDR2 YYREEE come from the germline V gene (reference sequence). V lost 4 bases to trimming and J lost 3 bases, with 9 bases between them. CDR3 DNA: TGTGCCAGCAGCCCCGGGGGAACAGATACGCAGTATTTT. This gives the protein CASSPGGTDTQYF.

V and J are TRBV28 and TRBJ1-2, with D hard to call. Trimming took off 3 bases at V and 5 bases at J, with 10 bases between the two ends. There are 13 residues in the CDR3. Germline V gene data show CDR1 as MDHEN and CDR2 as SYDVKM. The CDR3 DNA is TGTGCCAGCAGTTTGGGCCCCCAGTATGGCTACACCTTC. Residues: CASSLGPQYGYTF.

The sample holds one count of this clone. The chain carries TRBV2 and TRBJ1-2; 7 nucleotides align to TRBD1. J gave up 1 base and V 4 bases, and 9 bases lay outside the gene matches. CDR1 and CDR2 from the germline V gene are SNHLY and FYNNEI. The CDR3 sequence is 16 residues long. CDR3 DNA: TGTGCCAGCAGTGCCAGCCCGACAGGGAGTAACTATGGCTACACCTTC. It specifies CASSASPTGSNYGYTF.

The J gene is TRBJ1-5, the V gene TRBV30, with D maybe TRBD1 (5 bases). Germline V gene data show CDR1 as GTSNPN and CDR2 as SVGIG (reference sequence). Trimming removed 4 bases at V and 0 bases at J, with 13 bases between. This CDR3 contains 15 residues. The CDR3 loop is CAWNRWGDSNQPQHF. CDR3 bases: TGTGCCTGGAATCGGTGGGGGGATAGCAATCAGCCCCAGCATTTT.

The J gene is TRBJ1-3, the V gene TRBV5-1; no firm D call. Germline CDR1 SGHRS, CDR2 YFSETQ. The CDR3 extends over 15 amino acids. The ends were cut back, 0 bases at V and 2 bases at J, with 9 bases in the middle. The CDR3 here is CASSLAMTPGNTIYF. The CDR3 region has the DNA TGCGCCAGCAGCTTGGCCATGACTCCTGGAAACACCATATATTTT. Based on the CDR3 plus reference TRBV5-1 and TRBJ1-3, the full variable domain is KAGVTQTPRYLIKTRGQQVTLSCSPISGHRSVSWYQQTPGQGLQFLFEYFSETQRNKGNFPGRFSGRQFSNSRSEMNVSTLELGDSALYLCASSLAMTPGNTIYFGEGSWLTVV.

This clone was counted a single time. The chain employs TRBV4-1 and TRBJ2-7; 7 bases are a match to TRBD1. CDR1 is MGHRA, CDR2 YSYEKL, per germline. CDR3 length equals 15 residues. Trimming removed 1 base from V and 0 bases from J; junction bases left unmatched: 3. DNA of the CDR3: TGCGCCAGCAGCCAAGCCCCAGGGGGCTCCTACGAGCAGTACTTC. Translating it yields CASSQAPGGSYEQYF.